This passage covers 5 T cell receptor beta chains from one sample sequenced in a study of identifying expanded T cells in peripheral blood (dated 2019 in TCRdb). Library method: the immunoSEQ multiplex PCR assay. In TCRdb, the immuneACCESS table is reduced to in-frame sequences with V and J assigned. These tables do not hold every clone; where another copy was compared, an unresolved V gene accounts for under half, and the others remain unexplained. The sample yields over 85,000 clones; more than 70% were counted once. The ten largest clonotypes hold 13% to 15% of the sample. Source material: blood. Receptors were obtained from a person aged 18 to 70 in good health.

V is TRBV7-2 and J is TRBJ1-2, with D unclear. The CDR3 totals 15 residues. V was clipped by 5 bases and J by 3 bases, with 16 bases between them. CDR1 and CDR2 (germline): SGHTA, FQGNSA. CDR3 loop: CASSPAPAPYYGYTF. The CDR3 DNA reads TGTGCCAGCAGCCCAGCCCCGGCCCCCTACTATGGCTACACCTTC. Variable domain in full (rest from reference TRBV7-2 and TRBJ1-2): GAGVSQSPSNKVTEKGKDVELRCDPISGHTALYWYRQSLGQGLEFLIYFQGNSAPDKSGLPSDRFSAERTGGSVSTLTIQRTQQEDSAVYLCASSPAPAPYYGYTFGSGTRLTVV.

The rearrangement links TRBV6-5 to TRBJ1-2; no definite D call. The CDR3 covers 13 residues. Per the germline V gene, CDR1 is MNHEY and CDR2 is SVGAGI. V was trimmed by 4 bases and J by 0 bases, leaving 6 bases between them. The CDR3 loop is CASSSFANYGYTF. Here the CDR3 DNA reads TGTGCCAGCAGTTCCTTCGCTAACTATGGCTACACCTTC.

J is TRBJ2-4 and V is TRBV10-3; 7 positions match TRBD1. This CDR3 contains 13 residues. Germline assignment: CDR1 ENHRY and CDR2 SYGVKD. V gave up 5 bases and J gave up 8 bases; unmatched junction bases: 6. In nucleotides, the CDR3 is TGTGCCATCAGTTGGGACAGTTCGTACATTCAGTACTTC. This encodes CAISWDSSYIQYF.

This chain links TRBV28 with TRBJ1-2, with 9 bases aligning to TRBD1. There are 15 residues in the CDR3. V lost 6 bases to trimming and J lost 8 bases; unmatched junction nucleotides: 13. The germline V gene encodes CDR1 MDHEN and CDR2 SYDVKM. This CDR3 reads CASSPPRTGVGGYTF. The CDR3 coding sequence is TGTGCCAGCAGCCCCCCCCGGACAGGGGTCGGGGGCTACACCTTC.

V and J are TRBV6-6 and TRBJ2-1, with D hard to call. The V and J ends lost 6 bases and 2 bases respectively, with 11 bases between them. CDR1 MNHNY and CDR2 SVGAGI come from the germline V gene (reference sequence). The length of the CDR3 is 14 residues. The DNA of the CDR3 is TGTGCCAGCAGACAAAATCAGGCCTACAATGAGCAGTTCTTC. Protein: CASRQNQAYNEQFF.